This T cell receptor beta chain was identified during a study of technical replicates of blood from several donors. Germline-derived CDR1 and CDR2 are SGHRS and YFSETQ. The CDR3 is 13 amino acids. The ends were cut back, 4 bases at V and 5 bases at J, with 10 bases in the middle. Assay: immunoSEQ multiplex PCR; the TCRdb copy retains only in-frame clones and omits some. The repertoire consists of approximately 75,000 clones, with nearly 98% occurring once and the leading ten covering under 0.2%. This chain connects TRBV5-1 to TRBJ2-1, with D possibly matching TRBD1 (6 bases). Sequenced: T cells isolated from PBMCs. The sequence derives from a human donor in good health. The CDR3 DNA follows: TGCGCCAGCAGCCCCGGGACAAACAATGAGCAGTTCTTC. Encoded protein: CASSPGTNNEQFF.